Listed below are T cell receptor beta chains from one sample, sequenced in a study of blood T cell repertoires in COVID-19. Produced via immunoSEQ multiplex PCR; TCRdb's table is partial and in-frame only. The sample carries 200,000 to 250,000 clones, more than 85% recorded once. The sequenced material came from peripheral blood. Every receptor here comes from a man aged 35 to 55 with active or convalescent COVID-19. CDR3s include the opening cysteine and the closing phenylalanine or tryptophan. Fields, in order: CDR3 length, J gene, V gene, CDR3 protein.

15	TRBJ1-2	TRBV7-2	CASSLLTPPDYGYTF
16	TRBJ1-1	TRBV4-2	CASSLGAALTNTEAFF
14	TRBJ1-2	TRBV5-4	CASSPGQGAEGYTF
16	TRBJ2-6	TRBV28	CASSPGAPSGANVLTF
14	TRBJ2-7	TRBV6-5	CASSQDRGQNEQYF
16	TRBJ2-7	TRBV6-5	CASSLQGASSYYEQYF
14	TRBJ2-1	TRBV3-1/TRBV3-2	CASSQESSGREQFF
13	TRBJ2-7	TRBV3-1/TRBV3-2	CASSHGQLYEQYF
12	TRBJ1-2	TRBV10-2	CASSAGDYGYTF
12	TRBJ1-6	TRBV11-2	CASSLRNSPLHF
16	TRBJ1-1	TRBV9	CASSAPPGLGNTEAFF
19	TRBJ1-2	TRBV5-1	CASSLPGGQGDLTGYGYTF